This T cell receptor beta chain originates from a study of T cell responses to AZD1222 COVID-19 vaccine. Some clones are missing from TCRdb's copy, which holds only in-frame ones; the method was immunoSEQ multiplex PCR. The sample has 95,000 to 150,000 clones; about 88% are singletons. Regarding the study as a whole: Reports say nearly half of spike-specific TCRs go after unmutated variant regions. Seropositive status at baseline applied to only six AZD1222 recipients.

Of note for this clone: Antigen specificity is unknown.

The TCR comes from an adult in good health. The sample here was peripheral blood, taken on day 0 of AZD1222 vaccination.

The CDR3 reads CSVGGRGAEAFF. In nucleotides, the CDR3 is TGCAGCGTTGGGGGTCGGGGCGCTGAAGCTTTCTTT. The genes are TRBV29-1 and TRBJ1-1; the D gene is possibly TRBD1 (5 bases). This CDR3 contains 12 residues. V gave up 4 bases and J gave up 6 bases, with 12 bases separating them. CDR1 and CDR2 (germline): SQVTM, ANQGSEA. Combining the CDR3 with reference TRBV29-1 and TRBJ1-1 gives the whole variable domain SAVISQKPSRDICQRGTSLTIQCQVDSQVTMMFWYRQQPGQSLTLIATANQGSEATYESGFVIDKFPISRPNLTFSTLTVSNMSPEDSSIYLCSVGGRGAEAFFGQGTRLTVV.